The 32 T cell receptor beta chains below were found in one sample sequenced in a study of blood T cell repertoires in COVID-19 (dated by TCRdb to 2020 to 2021). The library was produced with the immunoSEQ multiplex PCR assay. TCRdb carries this immuneACCESS record with in-frame sequences only. Its versions omit some clonotypes, under half of them owing to an unresolved V gene in the studies checked, with the rest unexplained. The sample has 290,000 or so clones on record, 75% to 95% of them singletons. The ten largest make up around 1.1% of the sample. Sample: PBMCs or T cells enriched from blood (not recorded which). These receptors were obtained from a woman in her twenties or thirties who had recovered from COVID-19.

The chain is built from TRBV30 and TRBJ1-1, with a weak D call TRBD1 (5 bases). Germline CDR1 reads GTSNPN; CDR2 reads SVGIG (reference sequence). CDR3 size: 13 residues. V dropped 3 bases and J dropped 5 bases, with 13 bases sitting between them. CDR3 coding DNA: TGTGCCTGGAGGAAAGGGGCCGGGACTGAAGCTTTCTTT. It encodes CAWRKGAGTEAFF. The entire variable domain, with the rest obtained from reference TRBV30 and TRBJ1-1, is as follows: SQTIHQWPATLVQPVGSPLSLECTVEGTSNPNLYWYRQAAGRGLQLLFYSVGIGQISSEVPQNLSASRPQDRQFILSSKKLLLSDSGFYLCAWRKGAGTEAFFGQGTRLTVV.

The V call is TRBV6-5, the J call TRBJ2-7; TRBD2 matches at 7 bases. CDR3 size: 16 residues. The J segment lost 5 bases and the V segment lost 3 bases, leaving 13 bases of the junction unmatched. Per germline, CDR1 MNHEY and CDR2 SVGAGI. The CDR3 nucleotides read TGTGCCAGCAGTTATTGGGGCGGGAGTGAGATCAACGAGCAGTACTTC. Its protein product is CASSYWGGSEINEQYF.

V and J are TRBV29-1 and TRBJ1-1; TRBD1 aligns across 11 bases. V lost 1 base, J lost 6 bases, and 1 base stayed unmatched. The CDR3 consists of 13 residues. Germline CDR1 is SQVTM and CDR2 is ANQGSEA. CDR3 DNA: TGCAGCGTTGAAGGGGACAGGGGGGCTGAAGCTTTCTTT. This sequence encodes CSVEGDRGAEAFF.

The rearrangement joins TRBV5-6 to TRBJ2-7, with D perhaps TRBD1 (6 bases). Trimming took off 4 bases at V and 6 bases at J, with 20 bases between the two ends. Germline CDR1 SGHDT, CDR2 YYEEEE. There are 15 residues in the CDR3. In nucleotides, the CDR3 is TGTGCCAGCAGCCCCTGGGACACGGGTGTGTCCGAGCAGTACTTC. Residues: CASSPWDTGVSEQYF.

The chain recombines TRBV7-2 with TRBJ2-1, with 15 bases that match TRBD2. Germline V lookup: CDR1 SGHTA, CDR2 FQGNSA. V was pared by 1 base and J by 8 bases, with 3 bases of the junction left unmatched. This CDR3 spans 16 amino acids. CDR3 in DNA: TGTGCCAGCAGCTTAGGGACTAGCGGGAGGGCCTATGAGCAGTTCTTC. This translates into CASSLGTSGRAYEQFF.

In DNA form, the CDR3 reads TGTGCCTGGACCAAGACAGGGGGCAATCAGCCCCAGCATTTT. Translating it yields CAWTKTGGNQPQHF. The V and J genes are TRBV30 and TRBJ1-5; TRBD1 agrees at 8 bases. Unmatched junction bases numbered 4, after V lost 4 bases and J lost 2 bases. The V gene's germline CDR1 is GTSNPN and CDR2 SVGIG (reference sequence). This CDR3 is 14 amino acids long.

The chain uses TRBV28 and TRBJ1-1, with D possibly being TRBD1 (6 bases). Trimming shortened V by 3 bases and J by 2 bases, and 10 bases separated the two germline ends. This CDR3 is built from 14 residues. Germline V gives CDR1 MDHEN, CDR2 SYDVKM. The CDR3 sequence is CASSFGGANTEAFF. In DNA form, the CDR3 reads TGTGCCAGCAGTTTTGGGGGGGCCAACACTGAAGCTTTCTTT.

For this clone: In the same sample, other DNA sequences code for this CDR3. This rearrangement joins TRBV30 to TRBJ2-1, with TRBD2 identical over 12 bases. Trimming cost V 0 bases and J 1 base; bases outside gene matches: 1. Germline V gene sequence: CDR1 GTSNPN, CDR2 SVGIG (reference sequence). The length of the CDR3 is 16 residues. The CDR3 loop is CAWSVGLAGSYNEQFF. CDR3 bases: TGTGCCTGGAGTGTAGGACTAGCGGGGTCCTACAATGAGCAGTTCTTC.

The J gene is TRBJ1-5, the V gene TRBV3-1 (or the pseudogene TRBV3-2); no clear D gene. V was cut by 4 bases and J by 0 bases, with 7 bases left in between. Germline CDR1 is LGHDT and CDR2 is YNNKEL (reference sequence). The CDR3 loop spans 14 amino acids. As DNA, the CDR3 is TGTGCCAGCAGCCCGAGCGATAGCAATCAGCCCCAGCATTTT. As protein: CASSPSDSNQPQHF.

This rearrangement joins TRBV6-1 to TRBJ1-4; TRBD1 is a possible D gene (5 bases). The CDR3 has 14 residues. The V gene lost 3 bases and the J gene lost 7 bases, with 12 bases spanning the gap. Germline-derived CDR1 and CDR2 are MNHNS and SASEGT. Written as DNA, the CDR3 is TGTGCCAGCAGTGACGGGGGGTTAATTGAAAAACTGTTTTTT. As protein: CASSDGGLIEKLFF.

The CDR3 region has the DNA TGTGCCAGCAGTGATACAGGGGGCGCAGATACGCAGTATTTT. Translation gives CASSDTGGADTQYF. The gene calls are TRBV28 and TRBJ2-3; 9 bases fit TRBD1. Germline V CDR1 and CDR2: MDHEN, SYDVKM. The CDR3 runs 14 residues. V lost 5 bases, J lost 4 bases, and 4 bases stayed unmatched.

This clone was seen a single time. This chain joins TRBV9 and TRBJ1-3, with 7 bases aligning to TRBD1. V shed 4 bases and J 0 bases; nucleotides not matched to a gene: 10. Germline lookup yields CDR1 SGDLS and CDR2 YYNGEE. The CDR3 has 17 residues. CDR3 DNA sequence: TGTGCCAGCAGCAGAGAGGGGGCGGGCAGCTCTGGAAACACCATATATTTT. Residues: CASSREGAGSSGNTIYF. Full variable domain (outside the CDR3, taken from reference TRBV9 and TRBJ1-3): DSGVTQTPKHLITATGQRVTLRCSPRSGDLSVYWYQQSLDQGLQFLIQYYNGEERAKGNILERFSAQQFPDLHSELNLSSLELGDSALYFCASSREGAGSSGNTIYFGEGSWLTVV.

The rearrangement links TRBV18 to TRBJ2-2, with D maybe TRBD1 (5 bases). Between the trimmed V and J ends, which lost 2 bases and 0 bases, there was a span of 7 bases. This CDR3 is built from 15 residues. Germline V gene data show CDR1 as KGHSH and CDR2 as LQKENI. CDR3 protein: CASSPGATNTGELFF. The CDR3 nucleotides are TGTGCCAGCTCACCAGGGGCAACGAACACCGGGGAGCTGTTTTTT.

The chain recombines TRBV30 with TRBJ2-1, with TRBD2 matching over 13 bases. Germline CDR1 reads GTSNPN; CDR2 reads SVGIG (reference sequence). J was trimmed by 13 bases and V by 4 bases; bases with no gene match: 7. This CDR3 is built from 13 residues. The DNA for the CDR3 is TGTGCCTGGACCCCCGGGACTAGCGGGATACAGTTCTTC. Its translation: CAWTPGTSGIQFF. The entire variable domain, with the rest obtained from reference TRBV30 and TRBJ2-1, is as follows: SQTIHQWPATLVQPVGSPLSLECTVEGTSNPNLYWYRQAAGRGLQLLFYSVGIGQISSEVPQNLSASRPQDRQFILSSKKLLLSDSGFYLCAWTPGTSGIQFFGPGTRLTVL.

The rearrangement uses TRBV29-1 and TRBJ2-7; 10 bases fit TRBD2. The V segment lost 5 bases and the J segment 4 bases; nucleotides outside the gene matches: 11. The CDR3 has 15 amino acids. The germline V gene has CDR1 SQVTM and CDR2 ANQGSEA. CDR3 coding DNA: TGCAGCGTTTCGGTTATAGCGGGAGGATATTACGAGCAGTACTTC. Translation: CSVSVIAGGYYEQYF.

The chain has TRBV7-9 and TRBJ2-7, with D tentatively TRBD2 (5 bases). V dropped 2 bases and J dropped 1 base, with 9 bases sitting between them. Germline loops: CDR1 SEHNR, CDR2 FQNEAQ (reference sequence). The CDR3 contains 14 residues. This CDR3 is CASSLISGSYEQYF. CDR3 DNA: TGTGCCAGCAGCTTAATCAGCGGATCCTACGAGCAGTACTTC. The full variable domain, completed using reference TRBV7-9 and TRBJ2-7, is DTGVSQNPRHKITKRGQNVTFRCDPISEHNRLYWYRQTLGQGPEFLTYFQNEAQLEKSRLLSDRFSAERPKGSFSTLEIQRTEQGDSAMYLCASSLISGSYEQYFGPGTRLTVT.

V is TRBV7-3 and J is TRBJ1-1; TRBD1 is a possible D gene (5 bases). Per germline, CDR1 SGHTA and CDR2 FQGTGA. CDR3 length: 13 residues. Between the trimmed V and J ends, which lost 2 bases and 4 bases, there was a span of 8 bases. The CDR3 coding sequence is TGTGCCAGCAGCTTAGACGGGGGCACTGAAGCTTTCTTT. Its translation is CASSLDGGTEAFF.

This clone occurred once. This rearrangement joins TRBV5-1 to TRBJ1-5; tentatively, D is TRBD1 (5 bases). Between the trimmed V and J ends, which lost 5 bases and 0 bases, there was a span of 21 bases. The CDR3 is made up of 18 amino acids. Germline loops: CDR1 SGHRS, CDR2 YFSETQ. CDR3: CASRGTAGTRYSNQPQHF. The CDR3 DNA reads as TGCGCCAGCAGGGGGACCGCGGGGACTCGCTATAGCAATCAGCCCCAGCATTTT.

The rearrangement uses TRBV7-9 and TRBJ2-7, with 9 bases matching TRBD2. CDR3 length: 16 amino acids. The J segment lost 2 bases and the V segment lost 1 base, leaving 6 bases of the junction unmatched. Germline loops: CDR1 SEHNR, CDR2 FQNEAQ (reference sequence). DNA for the CDR3: TGTGCCAGCAGCTTAGGCGGGGGGGAATGGCCCTACGAGCAGTACTTC. As protein: CASSLGGGEWPYEQYF.

This clone was counted once. The chain is built from TRBV2 and TRBJ1-1; 9 nucleotides align to TRBD1. The ends lost 6 bases at V and 9 bases at J; junction bases unmatched: 8. This CDR3 is 13 amino acids long. The germline V gene has CDR1 SNHLY and CDR2 FYNNEI. In DNA form, the CDR3 reads TGTGCCAGCAGATCCGGGACAGGGCGTCAAGCTTTCTTT. Its protein is CASRSGTGRQAFF.

The chain employs TRBV27 and TRBJ2-7; tentatively, D is TRBD2 (6 bases). Germline V gene data show CDR1 as MNHEY and CDR2 as SMNVEV (reference sequence). The V end was cut by 5 bases, the J end by 0 bases, with 20 bases between. The CDR3 contains 17 residues. The CDR3: CASSHSTGVAASYEQYF. The CDR3 DNA is TGTGCCAGCAGTCACTCCACCGGGGTAGCGGCCTCCTACGAGCAGTACTTC.

The V gene is TRBV3-1 (or the pseudogene TRBV3-2), the J gene TRBJ2-1, with 13 nucleotides matching TRBD2. In germline, CDR1 is LGHDT, CDR2 YNNKEL (reference sequence). Losses at the gene ends were 5 bases for V and 0 bases for J; bases not matched to a gene: 7. The CDR3 totals 18 residues. CDR3 residues: CASSAGTSGKSSYNEQFF. The CDR3 region has the DNA TGTGCCAGCAGCGCCGGGACTAGCGGGAAGAGCTCCTACAATGAGCAGTTCTTC.

This clone appeared a few times. The chain uses TRBV30 and TRBJ1-4; 7 bases fit TRBD1. The V and J ends lost 2 bases and 6 bases, in that order; junction bases with no gene match: 15. Germline V gene data show CDR1 as GTSNPN and CDR2 as SVGIG (reference sequence). The CDR3 is 17 amino acids. The CDR3 DNA is TGTGCCTGGAGTCCACGTTACAGGGGTCGTAAAGATGAAAAACTGTTTTTT. Translating it yields CAWSPRYRGRKDEKLFF.

V and J are TRBV28 and TRBJ2-7; the D is unclear. The V and J ends lost 2 bases and 3 bases respectively, with 11 bases between them. Germline V gives CDR1 MDHEN, CDR2 SYDVKM. The CDR3 loop spans 14 amino acids. CDR3 DNA sequence: TGTGCCAGCAGTTTAAGAGCTCCCAACTACGAGCAGTACTTC. Translating it yields CASSLRAPNYEQYF.

The rearrangement uses TRBV28 and TRBJ1-1; 7 nucleotides line up with TRBD1. This CDR3 comprises 16 residues. Germline CDR1 MDHEN, CDR2 SYDVKM. With V trimmed by 1 base and J by 7 bases, 12 bases remained unmatched. In DNA, the CDR3 is TGTGCCAGCAGTTTATTTAGTCCCGGGACAGAAGATGAAGCTTTCTTT. Translated: CASSLFSPGTEDEAFF.

A few counts support this clone. The rearrangement links TRBV3-1 (or the pseudogene TRBV3-2) to TRBJ1-3; 10 bases agree with TRBD1. Per the germline V gene, CDR1 is LGHDT and CDR2 is YNNKEL (reference sequence). The CDR3 totals 15 residues. Trimming removed 5 bases from V and 3 bases from J; junction bases left unmatched: 4. In DNA, the CDR3 is TGTGCCAGCAGCACGACAGGGGGCAGTGGAAACACCATATATTTT. Protein sequence: CASSTTGGSGNTIYF.

The V call is TRBV28, the J call TRBJ2-5, with a tentative D call TRBD2 (5 bases). CDR1 MDHEN and CDR2 SYDVKM come from the germline V gene. This CDR3 has 12 amino acids. Trimming removed 8 bases from V and 2 bases from J, with 9 bases in between. CDR3 DNA: TGTGCCAGCTTCGGAGGACAAGAGACCCAGTACTTC. Amino acid sequence: CASFGGQETQYF.

The chain recombines TRBV6-2 or TRBV6-3 with TRBJ1-5, with a possible D match to TRBD1 (6 bases). This CDR3 is 14 amino acids long. Germline V CDR1 and CDR2: MNHEY, SVGEGT. V lost 5 bases to trimming and J lost 9 bases, with 17 bases between them. The CDR3 DNA sequence: TGTGCCAGCAGTACACAGGGAAGGGATTGGCCCCAGCATTTT. This codes for CASSTQGRDWPQHF.

The V and J genes are TRBV5-1 and TRBJ2-3; D perhaps matches TRBD2 (6 bases). Germline loops: CDR1 SGHRS, CDR2 YFSETQ. The CDR3 loop spans 14 amino acids. The ends were cut back, 2 bases at V and 4 bases at J, with 11 bases in the middle. The CDR3 region is CASSLGGMADTQYF. The CDR3 bases are TGCGCCAGCAGCTTAGGCGGGATGGCAGATACGCAGTATTTT.

This clone was observed a single time. The V gene is TRBV6-5, the J gene TRBJ2-7; TRBD2 agrees at 9 bases. Germline trimming cut 5 bases from V and 7 bases from J; bases unmatched to any gene: 12. Per germline, CDR1 MNHEY and CDR2 SVGAGI. This CDR3 is 15 amino acids long. The CDR3 bases are TGTGCCAGCAGTAAGCTAGCGGGAACTGCGGGGGAGCAGTACTTC. Translating it yields CASSKLAGTAGEQYF.

V gene TRBV5-1 combines with J gene TRBJ1-5; 7 nucleotides align to TRBD1. The junction had 7 bases not matched to a gene; V was cut back by 1 base and J by 6 bases. The CDR3 consists of 15 residues. Per the germline V gene, CDR1 is SGHRS and CDR2 is YFSETQ. CDR3 in amino acids: CASSLTGAQGQPQHF. The DNA of the CDR3 is TGCGCCAGCAGCTTGACAGGGGCGCAGGGTCAGCCCCAGCATTTT.

The J gene is TRBJ2-1, the V gene TRBV29-1; 7 positions match TRBD2. This CDR3 region has 14 residues. The germline CDR1 and CDR2 sequences are SQVTM and ANQGSEA. V dropped 2 bases and J dropped 5; count of bases not matched to a gene: 6. The chain's CDR3 is CSVESLAANNEQFF. DNA for the CDR3: TGCAGCGTTGAAAGCCTAGCGGCCAACAATGAGCAGTTCTTC.